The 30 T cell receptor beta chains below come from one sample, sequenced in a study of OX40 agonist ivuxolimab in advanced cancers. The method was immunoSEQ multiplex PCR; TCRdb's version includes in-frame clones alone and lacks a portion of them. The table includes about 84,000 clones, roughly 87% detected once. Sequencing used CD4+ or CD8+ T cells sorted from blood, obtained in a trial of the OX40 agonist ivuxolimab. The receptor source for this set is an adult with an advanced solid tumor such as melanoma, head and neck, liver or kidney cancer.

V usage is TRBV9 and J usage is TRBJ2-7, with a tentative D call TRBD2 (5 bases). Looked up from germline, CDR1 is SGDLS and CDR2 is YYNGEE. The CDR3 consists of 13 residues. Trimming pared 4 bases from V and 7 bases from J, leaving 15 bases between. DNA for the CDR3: TGTGCCAGCAGCCCCATTCGGGGTGGGGAGCAGTACTTC. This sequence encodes CASSPIRGGEQYF.

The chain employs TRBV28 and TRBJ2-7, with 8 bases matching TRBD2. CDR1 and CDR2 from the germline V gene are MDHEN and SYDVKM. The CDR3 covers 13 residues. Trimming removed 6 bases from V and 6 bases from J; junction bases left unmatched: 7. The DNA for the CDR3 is TGTGCCAGCAGCCCCTACAGCGGGGGCGAGCAGTACTTC. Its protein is CASSPYSGGEQYF.

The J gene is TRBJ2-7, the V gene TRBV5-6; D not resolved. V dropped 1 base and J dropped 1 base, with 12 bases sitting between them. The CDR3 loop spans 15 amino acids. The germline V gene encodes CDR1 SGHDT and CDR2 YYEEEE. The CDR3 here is CASSLSPVLSYEQYF. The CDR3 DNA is TGTGCCAGCAGCTTGTCACCCGTTTTGTCCTACGAGCAGTACTTC.

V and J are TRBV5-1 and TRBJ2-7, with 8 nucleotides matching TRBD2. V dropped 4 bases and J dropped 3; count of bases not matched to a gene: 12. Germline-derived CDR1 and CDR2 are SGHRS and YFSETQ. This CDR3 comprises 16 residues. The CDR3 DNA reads TGCGCCAGCAGCCCGGAGTTATTAGCGGGGCACTACGAGCAGTACTTC. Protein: CASSPELLAGHYEQYF.

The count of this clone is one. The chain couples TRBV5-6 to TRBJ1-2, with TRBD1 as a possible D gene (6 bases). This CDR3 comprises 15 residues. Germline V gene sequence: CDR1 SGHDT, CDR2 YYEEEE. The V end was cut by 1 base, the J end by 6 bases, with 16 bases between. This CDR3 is CASSLRGRGAHGYTF. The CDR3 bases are TGTGCCAGCAGCTTGAGAGGCCGGGGGGCGCATGGCTACACCTTC.

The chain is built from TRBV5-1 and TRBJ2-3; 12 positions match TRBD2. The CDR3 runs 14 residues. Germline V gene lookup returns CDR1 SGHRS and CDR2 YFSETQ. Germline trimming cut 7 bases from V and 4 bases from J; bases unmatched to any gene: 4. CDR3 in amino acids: CASRLAGASDTQYF. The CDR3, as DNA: TGCGCCAGCCGACTAGCGGGAGCGTCAGATACGCAGTATTTT.

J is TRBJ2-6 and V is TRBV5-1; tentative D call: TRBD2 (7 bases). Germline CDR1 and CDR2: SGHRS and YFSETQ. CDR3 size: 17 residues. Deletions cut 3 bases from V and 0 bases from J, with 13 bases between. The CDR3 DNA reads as TGCGCCAGCAGCTACCCGGGGGGCTACTCTGGGGCCAACGTCCTGACTTTC. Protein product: CASSYPGGYSGANVLTF.

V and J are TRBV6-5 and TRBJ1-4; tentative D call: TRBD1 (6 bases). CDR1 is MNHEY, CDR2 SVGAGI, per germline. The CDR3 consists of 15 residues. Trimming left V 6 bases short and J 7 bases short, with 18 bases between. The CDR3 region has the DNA TGTGCCAGCAGGTCCCGCGGGACACGGGCTGAAAAACTGTTTTTT. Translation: CASRSRGTRAEKLFF.

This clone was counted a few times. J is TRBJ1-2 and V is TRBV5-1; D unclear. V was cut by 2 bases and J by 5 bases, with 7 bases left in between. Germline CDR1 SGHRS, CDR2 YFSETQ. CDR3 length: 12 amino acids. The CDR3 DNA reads TGCGCCAGCAGCTTAACCGAGTATGGCTACACCTTC. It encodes CASSLTEYGYTF.

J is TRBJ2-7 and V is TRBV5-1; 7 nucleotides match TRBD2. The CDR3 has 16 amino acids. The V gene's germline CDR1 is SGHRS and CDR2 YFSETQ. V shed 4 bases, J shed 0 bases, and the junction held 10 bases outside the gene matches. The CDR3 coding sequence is TGCGCCAGCAGCGGGGGGATCGGGAGGAGCTCCTACGAGCAGTACTTC. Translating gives CASSGGIGRSSYEQYF. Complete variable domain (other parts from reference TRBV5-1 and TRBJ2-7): KAGVTQTPRYLIKTRGQQVTLSCSPISGHRSVSWYQQTPGQGLQFLFEYFSETQRNKGNFPGRFSGRQFSNSRSEMNVSTLELGDSALYLCASSGGIGRSSYEQYFGPGTRLTVT.

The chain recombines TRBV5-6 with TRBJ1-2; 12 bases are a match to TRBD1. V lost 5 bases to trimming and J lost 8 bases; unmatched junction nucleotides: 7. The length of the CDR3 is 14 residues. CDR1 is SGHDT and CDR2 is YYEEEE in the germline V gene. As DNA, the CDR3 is TGTGCCAGCAGGAGGGGACAGGGGGCATGGGGCTACACCTTC. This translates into CASRRGQGAWGYTF.

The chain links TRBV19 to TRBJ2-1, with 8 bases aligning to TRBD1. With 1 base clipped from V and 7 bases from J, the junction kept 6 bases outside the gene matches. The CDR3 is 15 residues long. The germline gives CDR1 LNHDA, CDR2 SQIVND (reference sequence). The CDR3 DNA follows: TGTGCCAGTAGTATAGTGGGGGACAGGTATAATGAGCAGTTCTTC. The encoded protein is CASSIVGDRYNEQFF.

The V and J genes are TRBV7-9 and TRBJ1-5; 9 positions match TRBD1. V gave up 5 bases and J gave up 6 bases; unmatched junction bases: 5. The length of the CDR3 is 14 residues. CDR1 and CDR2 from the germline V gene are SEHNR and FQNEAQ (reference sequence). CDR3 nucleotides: TGTGCCAGCAGCCAAGACAGGGGGGGTCAGCCCCAGCATTTT. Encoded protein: CASSQDRGGQPQHF.

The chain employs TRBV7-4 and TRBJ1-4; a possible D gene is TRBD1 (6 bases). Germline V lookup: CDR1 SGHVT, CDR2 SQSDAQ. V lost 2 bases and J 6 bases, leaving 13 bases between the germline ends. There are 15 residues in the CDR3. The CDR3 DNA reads TGTGCCAGCAGCTTACTCCGGGGGCGGGATGAAAAACTGTTTTTT. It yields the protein CASSLLRGRDEKLFF.

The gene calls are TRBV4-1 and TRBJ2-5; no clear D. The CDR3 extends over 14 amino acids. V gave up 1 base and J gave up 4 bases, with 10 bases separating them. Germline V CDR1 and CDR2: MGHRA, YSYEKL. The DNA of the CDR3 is TGCGCCAGCAGCCAAGTTGTCAGTTCAGAGACCCAGTACTTC. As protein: CASSQVVSSETQYF.

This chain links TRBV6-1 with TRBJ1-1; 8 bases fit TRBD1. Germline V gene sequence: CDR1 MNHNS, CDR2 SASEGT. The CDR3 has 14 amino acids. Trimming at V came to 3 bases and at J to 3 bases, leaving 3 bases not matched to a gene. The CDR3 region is CASSEVTGDTEAFF. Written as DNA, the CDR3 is TGTGCCAGCAGTGAGGTGACAGGGGACACTGAAGCTTTCTTT.

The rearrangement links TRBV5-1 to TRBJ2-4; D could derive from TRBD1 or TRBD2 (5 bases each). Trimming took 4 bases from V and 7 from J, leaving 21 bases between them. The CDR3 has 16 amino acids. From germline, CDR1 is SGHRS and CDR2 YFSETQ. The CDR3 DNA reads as TGCGCCAGCAGCGCTCCGAGGGGTTCCCTAAGCAACATTCAGTACTTC. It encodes CASSAPRGSLSNIQYF. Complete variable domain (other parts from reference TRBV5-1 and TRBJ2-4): KAGVTQTPRYLIKTRGQQVTLSCSPISGHRSVSWYQQTPGQGLQFLFEYFSETQRNKGNFPGRFSGRQFSNSRSEMNVSTLELGDSALYLCASSAPRGSLSNIQYFGAGTRLSVL.

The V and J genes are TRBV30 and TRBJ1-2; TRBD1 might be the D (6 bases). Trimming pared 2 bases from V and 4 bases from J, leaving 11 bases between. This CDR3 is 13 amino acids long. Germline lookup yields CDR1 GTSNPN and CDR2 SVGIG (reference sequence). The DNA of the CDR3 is TGTGCCTGGAGTCTGGACAGACTCTATGGCTACACCTTC. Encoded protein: CAWSLDRLYGYTF.

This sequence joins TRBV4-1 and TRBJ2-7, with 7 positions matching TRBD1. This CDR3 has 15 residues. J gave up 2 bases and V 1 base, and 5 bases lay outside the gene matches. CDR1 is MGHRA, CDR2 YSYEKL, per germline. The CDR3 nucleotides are TGCGCCAGCAGCCAAGCGTTTGACAGGGCCTACGAGCAGTACTTC. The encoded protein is CASSQAFDRAYEQYF.

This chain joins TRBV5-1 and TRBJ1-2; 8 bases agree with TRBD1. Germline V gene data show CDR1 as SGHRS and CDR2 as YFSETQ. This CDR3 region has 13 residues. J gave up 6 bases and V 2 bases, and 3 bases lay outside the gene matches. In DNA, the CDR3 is TGCGCCAGCAGCTTAGGACAGGGTAATGGCTACACCTTC. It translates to CASSLGQGNGYTF.

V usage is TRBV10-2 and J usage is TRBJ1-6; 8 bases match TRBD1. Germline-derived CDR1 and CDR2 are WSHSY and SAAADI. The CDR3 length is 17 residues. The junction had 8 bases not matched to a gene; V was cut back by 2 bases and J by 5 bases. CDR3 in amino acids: CASSENRGRYDNSPLHF. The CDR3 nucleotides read TGCGCCAGCAGTGAGAACAGGGGGAGATACGATAATTCACCCCTCCACTTT.

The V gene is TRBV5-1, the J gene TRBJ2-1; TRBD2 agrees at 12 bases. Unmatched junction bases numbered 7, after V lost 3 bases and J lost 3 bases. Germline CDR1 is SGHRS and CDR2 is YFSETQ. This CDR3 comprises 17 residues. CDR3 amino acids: CASSSGLAGRNYNEQFF. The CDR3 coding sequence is TGCGCCAGCAGCTCTGGACTAGCGGGAAGAAACTACAATGAGCAGTTCTTC.

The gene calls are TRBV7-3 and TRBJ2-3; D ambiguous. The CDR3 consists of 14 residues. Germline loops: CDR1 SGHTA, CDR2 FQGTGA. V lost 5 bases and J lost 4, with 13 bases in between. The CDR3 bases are TGTGCCAGCAGCCCCTCGGACCGTGCAGATACGCAGTATTTT. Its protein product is CASSPSDRADTQYF.

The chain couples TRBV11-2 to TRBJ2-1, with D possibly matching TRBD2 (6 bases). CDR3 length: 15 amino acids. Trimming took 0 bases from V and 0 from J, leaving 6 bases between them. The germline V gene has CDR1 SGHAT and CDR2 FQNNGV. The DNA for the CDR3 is TGTGCCAGCAGCTTAGAGCGGGACTCCTACAATGAGCAGTTCTTC. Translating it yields CASSLERDSYNEQFF.

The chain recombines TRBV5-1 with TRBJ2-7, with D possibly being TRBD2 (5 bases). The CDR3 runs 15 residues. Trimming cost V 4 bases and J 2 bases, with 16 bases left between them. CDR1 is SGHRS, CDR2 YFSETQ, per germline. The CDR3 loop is CASSPQRDSTYEQYF. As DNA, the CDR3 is TGCGCCAGCAGCCCACAGAGGGATTCGACCTACGAGCAGTACTTC. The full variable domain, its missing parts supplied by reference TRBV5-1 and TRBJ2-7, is KAGVTQTPRYLIKTRGQQVTLSCSPISGHRSVSWYQQTPGQGLQFLFEYFSETQRNKGNFPGRFSGRQFSNSRSEMNVSTLELGDSALYLCASSPQRDSTYEQYFGPGTRLTVT.

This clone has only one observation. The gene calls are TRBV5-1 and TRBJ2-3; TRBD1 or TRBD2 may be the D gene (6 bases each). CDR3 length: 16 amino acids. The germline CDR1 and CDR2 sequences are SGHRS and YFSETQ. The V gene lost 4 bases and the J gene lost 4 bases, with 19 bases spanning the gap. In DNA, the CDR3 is TGCGCCAGCAGCACGTTAGGGACTTCAGGGGCAGATACGCAGTATTTT. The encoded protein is CASSTLGTSGADTQYF. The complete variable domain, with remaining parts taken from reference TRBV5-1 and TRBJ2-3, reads KAGVTQTPRYLIKTRGQQVTLSCSPISGHRSVSWYQQTPGQGLQFLFEYFSETQRNKGNFPGRFSGRQFSNSRSEMNVSTLELGDSALYLCASSTLGTSGADTQYFGPGTRLTVL.

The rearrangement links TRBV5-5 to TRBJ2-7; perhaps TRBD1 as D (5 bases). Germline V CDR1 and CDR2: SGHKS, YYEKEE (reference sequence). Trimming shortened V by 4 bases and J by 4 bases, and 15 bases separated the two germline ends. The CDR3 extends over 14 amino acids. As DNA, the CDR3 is TGTGCCAGCAGCCCAGGGCCAGCCCGATACGAGCAGTACTTC. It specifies CASSPGPARYEQYF.

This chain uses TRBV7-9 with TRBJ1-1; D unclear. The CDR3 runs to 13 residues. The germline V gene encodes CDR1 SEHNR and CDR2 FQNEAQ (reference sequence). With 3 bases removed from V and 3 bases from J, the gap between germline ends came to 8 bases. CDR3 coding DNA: TGTGCCAGCAGCTTCGGTATCGACACTGAAGCTTTCTTT. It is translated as CASSFGIDTEAFF.

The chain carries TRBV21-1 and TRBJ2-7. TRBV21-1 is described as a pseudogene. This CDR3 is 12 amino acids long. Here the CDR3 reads CASSPHLREQYF. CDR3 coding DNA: TGTGCCAGCAGCCCCCACCTCCGCGAGCAGTACTTC.

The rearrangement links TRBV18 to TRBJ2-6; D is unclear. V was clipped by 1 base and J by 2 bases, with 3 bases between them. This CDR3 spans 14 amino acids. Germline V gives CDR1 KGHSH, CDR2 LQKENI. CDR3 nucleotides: TGTGCCAGCTCACCACTCCCTGGGGCCAACGTCCTGACTTTC. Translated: CASSPLPGANVLTF.